The entry below describes one T cell receptor beta chain. Its antigen is undetermined. The data are from a study of blood T cells in healthy people across ages. Points from the study as a whole: The study lacked donor CMV status, which possibly confounded expanded clonotype changes. When one million T cells were used, diversity estimates were thought to be underestimates.

The second PCR ran about 6 to 12 cycles with a sample-barcoded 5' primer and J-beta primers. Each cDNA molecule received a tag from a template-switch adaptor that had 12 random nucleotides. TCRdb independently ran MiXCR on the 5' RACE reads; one entry per CDR3 protein. This repertoire shows about 800,000 distinct CDR3 sequences, around 45% found once; its top ten account for 18%. Material for sequencing was blood. The clonotype was recovered from a man aged 80 or over in good health.

CDR3 DNA sequence: TGTGCCAGCAGCCCACCGGGACGTCTAAGCTCCTACAATGAGCAGTTCTTC. Protein sequence: CASSPPGRLSSYNEQFF. The genes are TRBV5-4 and TRBJ2-1; either TRBD1 or TRBD2 may supply D (5 bases each). Germline V gives CDR1 SGHNT, CDR2 YYREEE (reference sequence). Trimming took 4 bases from V and 0 from J, leaving 17 bases between them. The CDR3 loop spans 17 amino acids.